One T cell receptor beta chain is described in this entry. Its antigen is unknown. TCRdb's copy holds only in-frame clones and misses some; the assay was immunoSEQ multiplex PCR. Among some 60,000 clones listed, about 85% were seen once. Germline V gene data show CDR1 as SGHTA and CDR2 as FQGTGA. The CDR3 has 13 amino acids. The V segment lost 3 bases and the J segment 9 bases; nucleotides outside the gene matches: 2. The sample is drawn from a study of OX40 agonist ivuxolimab in advanced cancers. Study in general: Cohort: 82.7% men, mean age approximately 64, aged about 20 to 90. Findings of the study overall: Dosing at 0.1 to 3.0 mg/kg was accompanied by clonal expansion of CD4+ and CD8+ blood T cells by week 6. Average numbers of expanded clones were greater in CD8+ T cells than in CD4+. Some of the lowest clonal expansion was seen in partial responders at 0.1-3.0 mg/kg.

The chain joins TRBV7-3 to TRBJ2-1; 10 bases are a match to TRBD2. The sequence was obtained from an adult with an advanced solid tumor such as melanoma, head and neck, liver or kidney cancer. The source was CD4+ or CD8+ T cells sorted from blood, collected in a trial of the OX40 agonist ivuxolimab. DNA for the CDR3: TGTGCCAGCAGCTTGTCTAGCGGGAGTGAGCAGTTCTTC. Translated: CASSLSSGSEQFF.